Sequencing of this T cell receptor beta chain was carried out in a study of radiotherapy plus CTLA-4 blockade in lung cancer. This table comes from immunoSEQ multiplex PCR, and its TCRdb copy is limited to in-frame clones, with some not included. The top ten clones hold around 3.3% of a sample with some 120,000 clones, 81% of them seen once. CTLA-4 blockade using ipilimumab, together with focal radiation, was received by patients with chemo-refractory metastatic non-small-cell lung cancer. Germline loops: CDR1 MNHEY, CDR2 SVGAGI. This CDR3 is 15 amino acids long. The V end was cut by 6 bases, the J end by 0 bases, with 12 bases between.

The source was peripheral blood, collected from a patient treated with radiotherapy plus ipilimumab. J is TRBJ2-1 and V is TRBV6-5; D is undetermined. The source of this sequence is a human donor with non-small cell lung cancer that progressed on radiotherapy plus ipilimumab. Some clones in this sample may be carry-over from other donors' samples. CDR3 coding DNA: TGTGCCAGCAGGCTCACTCCTGACTCCTACAATGAGCAGTTCTTC. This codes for CASRLTPDSYNEQFF.